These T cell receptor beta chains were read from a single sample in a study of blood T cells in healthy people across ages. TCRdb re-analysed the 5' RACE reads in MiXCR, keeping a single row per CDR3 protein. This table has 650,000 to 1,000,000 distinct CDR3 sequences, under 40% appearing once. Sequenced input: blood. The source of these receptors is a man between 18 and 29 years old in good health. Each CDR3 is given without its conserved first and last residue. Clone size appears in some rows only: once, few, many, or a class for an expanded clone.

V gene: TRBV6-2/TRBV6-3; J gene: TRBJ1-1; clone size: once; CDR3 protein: ASSYLLIPLTGDENTEAF
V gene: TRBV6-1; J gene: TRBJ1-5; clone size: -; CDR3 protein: ATRPDRVFNQPQH
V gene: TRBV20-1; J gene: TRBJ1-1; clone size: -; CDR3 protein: SAGKGANTEAF
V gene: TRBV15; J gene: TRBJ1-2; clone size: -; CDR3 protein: ATSRDISGGRYPNYGYT
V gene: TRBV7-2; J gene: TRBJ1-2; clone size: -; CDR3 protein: ASRLGANYGYT
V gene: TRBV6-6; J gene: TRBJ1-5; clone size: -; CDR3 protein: ASSYAPGIQPQH
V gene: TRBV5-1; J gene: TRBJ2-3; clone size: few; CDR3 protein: ASSPAPTASSTDTQY
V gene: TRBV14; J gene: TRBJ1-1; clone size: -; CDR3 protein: ASSPFGTVNTEAF
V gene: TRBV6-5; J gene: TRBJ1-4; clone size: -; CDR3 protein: ASSYSMFTGVREKLF
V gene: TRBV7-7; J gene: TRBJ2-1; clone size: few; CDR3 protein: ASSVGMESEQF
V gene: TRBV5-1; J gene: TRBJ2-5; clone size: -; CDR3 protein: ASSSGDFQETQY
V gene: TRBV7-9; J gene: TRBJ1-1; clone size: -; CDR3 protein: ASSPSGDTEAF
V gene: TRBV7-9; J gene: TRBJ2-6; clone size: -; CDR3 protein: ASSLGQGMYGANVLT
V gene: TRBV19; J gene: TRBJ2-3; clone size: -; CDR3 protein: ASNAGRSTDTQY
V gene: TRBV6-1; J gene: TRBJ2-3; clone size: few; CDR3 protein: ASRANRQLDTQY
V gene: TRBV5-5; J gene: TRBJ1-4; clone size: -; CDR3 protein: ASSPQGATTNEKLF
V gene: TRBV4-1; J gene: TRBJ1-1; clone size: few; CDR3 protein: ASSPVSVTETTEAF
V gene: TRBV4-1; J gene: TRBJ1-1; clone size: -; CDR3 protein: ASSQDISRGHTEAF
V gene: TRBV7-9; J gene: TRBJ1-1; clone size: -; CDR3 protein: ASSPPLGNTEAF
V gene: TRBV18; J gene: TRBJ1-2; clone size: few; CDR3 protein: ASSPSGFGYT
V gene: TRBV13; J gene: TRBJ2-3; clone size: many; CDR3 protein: ASSPNEGGLLTDTQY
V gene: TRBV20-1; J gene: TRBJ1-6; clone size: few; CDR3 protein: SARAGGTNSPLH
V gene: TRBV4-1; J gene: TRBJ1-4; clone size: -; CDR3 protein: ASSQVKEKLF
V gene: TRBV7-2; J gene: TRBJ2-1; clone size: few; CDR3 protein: ASSLDIRTATYNEQF
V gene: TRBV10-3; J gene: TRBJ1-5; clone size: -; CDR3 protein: AIRWDSNQPQH
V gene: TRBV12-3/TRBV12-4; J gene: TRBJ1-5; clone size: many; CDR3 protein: ASRSSDSSNQPQH
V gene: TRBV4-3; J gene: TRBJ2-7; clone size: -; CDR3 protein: ASSQVAVPNYNEQY
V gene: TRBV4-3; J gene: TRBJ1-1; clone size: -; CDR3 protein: ASSPTQGALNTEAF
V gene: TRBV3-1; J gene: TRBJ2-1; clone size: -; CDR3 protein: ASRERGGLNNEQF
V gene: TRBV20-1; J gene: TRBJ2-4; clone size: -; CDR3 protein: SARDGEIAKNIQY
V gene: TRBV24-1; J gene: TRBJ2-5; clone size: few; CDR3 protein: ATRAQGQGGETQY
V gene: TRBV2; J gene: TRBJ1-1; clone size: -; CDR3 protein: ASTWDRGGDTEAF
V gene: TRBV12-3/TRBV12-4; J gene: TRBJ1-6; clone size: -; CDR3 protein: ASSQEESNSPLH
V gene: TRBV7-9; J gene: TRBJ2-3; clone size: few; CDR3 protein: ASSLEWEDEDTQY
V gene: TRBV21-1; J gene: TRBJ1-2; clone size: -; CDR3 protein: ASSKVQGQGANYGYT
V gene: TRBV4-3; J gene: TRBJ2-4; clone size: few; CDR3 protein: ASSQEGSGGNIQY
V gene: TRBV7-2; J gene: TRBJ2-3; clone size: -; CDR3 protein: ASSLKESPQY
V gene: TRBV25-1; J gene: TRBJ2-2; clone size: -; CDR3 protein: ASSAPGTVNTGELF